This TCR beta chain was sequenced for a study of T cells after yellow fever vaccination. Study-wide results and caveats: Though it reached lower strength, the secondary response hit its peak faster, day 5 versus 15.

Using its own MiXCR run on the 5' RACE reads, TCRdb lists one record per CDR3 protein. The repertoire includes 250,000 or so distinct CDR3 sequences, 3.6% of them detected once, and around 19% sits in the top ten. Germline CDR1 SEHNR, CDR2 FQNEAQ (reference sequence). Trimming removed 3 bases at V and 5 bases at J, with 13 bases between. CDR3 length: 14 amino acids. This clonotype was seen many times. Antigen: not known. The sequence derives from a man between 18 and 29 years old who received the YFV17D yellow fever vaccine. This chain links TRBV7-9 with TRBJ1-2, with D hard to call. The source was PBMCs, collected 15 days after the yellow fever booster vaccination. DNA for the CDR3: TGTGCCAGCAGCTTCTGGGCGGTGGATTATGGCTACACCTTC. It encodes CASSFWAVDYGYTF.